A single sample gave rise to the 20 T cell receptor beta chains below, sequenced in a study of cytomegalovirus exposure and HLA in healthy donors. With 60 Vbeta and 13 Jbeta primers, the PCR was carried out. Produced via immunoSEQ multiplex PCR; TCRdb's table is partial and in-frame only. The sample holds roughly 180,000 clones, roughly 85% seen once. Sequencing used PBMCs. All receptors come from a boy younger than 10 in good health and CMV-seronegative.

The rearrangement joins TRBV6-1 to TRBJ2-7; a possible D gene is TRBD2 (6 bases). V dropped 4 bases and J dropped 2 bases, with 12 bases sitting between them. The CDR3 sequence is 14 residues long. Germline V gene data show CDR1 as MNHNS and CDR2 as SASEGT. CDR3 nucleotide sequence: TGTGCCAGCAGTGCACGCGGGGCCGCCTACGAGCAGTACTTC. Translating it yields CASSARGAAYEQYF.

This chain links TRBV27 with TRBJ2-1; D gene ambiguous. The V end lost 3 bases, the J end lost 0 bases, and 6 bases lay between the germline ends. The CDR3 is 14 amino acids. CDR1 and CDR2 (germline): MNHEY, SMNVEV (reference sequence). The DNA for the CDR3 is TGTGCCAGCAGTTTTGCGAGCTCCTACAATGAGCAGTTCTTC. Translating gives CASSFASSYNEQFF.

The chain combines TRBV25-1 with TRBJ1-6; no clear D gene. This CDR3 is built from 16 residues. Trimming stripped 3 bases from V and 7 bases from J, with 16 bases between. Germline-derived CDR1 and CDR2 are MGHDK and SYGVNS. CDR3 protein: CASSDNSAGGNSPLHF. CDR3 in DNA: TGTGCCAGCAGTGACAACAGCGCCGGAGGAAATTCACCCCTCCACTTT.

The CDR3 here is CASSQAMTSGTYNEQFF. In DNA form, the CDR3 reads TGCGCCAGCAGCCAAGCGATGACTAGCGGAACCTACAATGAGCAGTTCTTC. The V call is TRBV4-1, the J call TRBJ2-1, with 9 bases identical to TRBD2. Trimming at V came to 1 base and at J to 2 bases, leaving 6 bases not matched to a gene. From germline, CDR1 is MGHRA and CDR2 YSYEKL. The CDR3 length is 17 residues.

The V and J genes are TRBV19 and TRBJ2-3, with 8 nucleotides matching TRBD2. The CDR3 is 15 residues long. Trimming at V came to 8 bases and at J to 3 bases, leaving 10 bases not matched to a gene. Per the germline V gene, CDR1 is LNHDA and CDR2 is SQIVND (reference sequence). The CDR3 coding sequence is TGTGCCAGTCGACTAAGCGGGAGTGGGACAGATACGCAGTATTTT. Translating it yields CASRLSGSGTDTQYF.

This chain's CDR3 is CASSRGQDKAIYF. DNA for the CDR3: TGTGCCAGCAGCCGGGGACAGGATAAGGCCATATATTTT. The V gene is TRBV7-9, the J gene TRBJ1-3; TRBD1 aligns across 8 bases. The CDR3 covers 13 residues. Germline V gene sequence: CDR1 SEHNR, CDR2 FQNEAQ (reference sequence). After removal of 5 bases from V and 11 bases from J, the junction contained 8 bases not matched to a gene. The whole variable domain, remainder taken from reference TRBV7-9 and TRBJ1-3, is DTGVSQNPRHKITKRGQNVTFRCDPISEHNRLYWYRQTLGQGPEFLTYFQNEAQLEKSRLLSDRFSAERPKGSFSTLEIQRTEQGDSAMYLCASSRGQDKAIYFGEGSWLTVV.

The rearrangement uses TRBV2 and TRBJ2-7; 9 bases map to TRBD1. CDR1 and CDR2 (germline): SNHLY, FYNNEI. The CDR3 length is 13 residues. V shed 5 bases and J 4 bases; nucleotides not matched to a gene: 3. The CDR3 DNA sequence: TGTGCCAGCAGTAGAGACAGGGGGTACGAGCAGTACTTC. This gives the protein CASSRDRGYEQYF. The full variable domain, in which reference TRBV2 and TRBJ2-7 provide the parts outside the CDR3, is EPEVTQTPSHQVTQMGQEVILRCVPISNHLYFYWYRQILGQKVEFLVSFYNNEISEKSEIFDDQFSVERPDGSNFTLKIRSTKLEDSAMYFCASSRDRGYEQYFGPGTRLTVT.

This chain links TRBV6-6 with TRBJ1-2, with 8 bases that match TRBD1. From germline, CDR1 is MNHNY and CDR2 SVGAGI (reference sequence). The CDR3 extends over 16 amino acids. The V and J ends lost 3 bases and 2 bases, in that order; junction bases with no gene match: 8. CDR3 DNA sequence: TGTGCCAGCAGTTATTCCGTGACAGGGGCGAACTATGGCTACACCTTC. Its translation: CASSYSVTGANYGYTF.

Here the CDR3 DNA reads TGTGCCTGGAGCATGGGACAGTATTACGAGCAGTACGTC. The encoded protein is CAWSMGQYYEQYV. The V gene is TRBV30, the J gene TRBJ2-7; TRBD1 agrees at 7 bases. With 3 bases clipped from V and 4 bases from J, the junction kept 6 bases outside the gene matches. Germline CDR1 GTSNPN, CDR2 SVGIG (reference sequence). This CDR3 comprises 13 residues.

The chain has TRBV19 and TRBJ2-1, with unresolved D. The CDR3 is 14 residues long. V shed 3 bases and J shed 7 bases, with 13 bases lying between them. The V gene's germline CDR1 is LNHDA and CDR2 SQIVND (reference sequence). The CDR3 reads CASSILGDRNEQFF. The DNA of the CDR3 is TGTGCCAGTAGTATCCTCGGAGATCGGAATGAGCAGTTCTTC.

J is TRBJ1-1 and V is TRBV11-2, with TRBD1 identical over 7 bases. The germline CDR1 and CDR2 sequences are SGHAT and FQNNGV. This CDR3 is 13 amino acids long. J gave up 12 bases and V 5 bases, and 12 bases lay outside the gene matches. CDR3 coding DNA: TGTGCCAGCAGCGTGGAGCCGACAGGGTCGACTTTCTTT. This translates into CASSVEPTGSTFF.

The chain links TRBV2 to TRBJ2-6; 7 nucleotides match TRBD1. The germline CDR1 and CDR2 sequences are SNHLY and FYNNEI. J was trimmed by 4 bases and V by 7 bases; bases with no gene match: 4. The CDR3 is 14 amino acids. CDR3 sequence: CASTGTAGANVLTF. Written as DNA, the CDR3 is TGTGCCAGCACAGGGACAGCGGGGGCCAACGTCCTGACTTTC.

This clone was observed once. The rearrangement links TRBV6-6 to TRBJ1-1, with 10 bases aligning to TRBD1. The trim removed 4 bases at V and 11 bases at J, leaving 16 bases unmatched. CDR1 is MNHNY and CDR2 is SVGAGI in the germline V gene (reference sequence). The CDR3 is 16 amino acids. The CDR3 region is CASSSGGKGTGDRAFF. The CDR3 DNA reads TGTGCCAGCAGTTCCGGGGGTAAGGGGACAGGGGATCGGGCTTTCTTT.

The chain has TRBV7-9 and TRBJ2-3; TRBD1 might be the D (6 bases). V was shortened by 5 bases and J by 6 bases, with 21 bases between the two germline ends. CDR1 and CDR2 from the germline V gene are SEHNR and FQNEAQ (reference sequence). The CDR3 totals 16 residues. CDR3 sequence: CASSVLQGQIIDTQYF. The CDR3 DNA sequence: TGTGCCAGCAGCGTACTACAGGGACAAATTATTGATACGCAGTATTTT.

The V gene is TRBV5-1, the J gene TRBJ1-1; 7 bases fit TRBD1. The V segment lost 6 bases and the J segment 0 bases; nucleotides outside the gene matches: 8. Germline V gives CDR1 SGHRS, CDR2 YFSETQ. CDR3 size: 15 residues. CDR3 residues: CASKSTGELNTEAFF. The CDR3 nucleotides are TGCGCCAGCAAGTCTACAGGGGAATTGAACACTGAAGCTTTCTTT.

V usage is TRBV5-4 and J usage is TRBJ2-7; 7 bases map to TRBD2. Germline assignment: CDR1 SGHNT and CDR2 YYREEE (reference sequence). The ends lost 3 bases at V and 7 bases at J; junction bases unmatched: 10. CDR3 length: 14 residues. Written as DNA, the CDR3 is TGTGCCAGCAGCTCAACAGCTTTGGGGGGGGAGCAGTACTTC. The encoded protein is CASSSTALGGEQYF.

The V call is TRBV27, the J call TRBJ1-2; a possible D gene is TRBD1 (6 bases). Germline CDR1 reads MNHEY; CDR2 reads SMNVEV (reference sequence). The V and J ends lost 4 bases and 9 bases respectively, with 15 bases between them. The CDR3 sequence is 13 residues long. The CDR3 DNA sequence: TGTGCCAGCAGTTCCGACAGGACGCGGAGCTACACCTTC. This encodes CASSSDRTRSYTF.

A remark on this clone: An end of the junction differs from the germline gene, which may be a read error. The gene calls are TRBV14 and TRBJ2-2; D is unclear. CDR1 SGHDN and CDR2 FVKESK come from the germline V gene. This CDR3 is built from 14 residues. CDR3 residues: CANSPYSNTGELFF. The CDR3 bases are TGTGCCAACAGCCCTTATTCGAACACCGGGGAGCTGTTTTTT. Based on the CDR3 plus reference TRBV14 and TRBJ2-2, the full variable domain is EAGVTQFPSHSVIEKGQTVTLRCDPISGHDNLYWYRRVMGKEIKFLLHFVKESKQDESGMPNNRFLAERTGGTYSTLKVQPAELEDSGVYFCANSPYSNTGELFFGEGSRLTVL.

V gene TRBV6-5 combines with J gene TRBJ2-1, with TRBD2 matching over 12 bases. This CDR3 has 15 residues. The V gene end was trimmed by 6 bases and the J gene end by 10 bases; junction bases not matched to a gene: 10. The V gene's germline CDR1 is MNHEY and CDR2 SVGAGI. This CDR3 reads CASSGLAGGPSEQFF. DNA for the CDR3: TGTGCCAGCAGCGGTCTAGCGGGGGGGCCTTCCGAGCAGTTCTTC.

This chain joins TRBV5-4 and TRBJ1-1; 7 bases are shared with TRBD1. This CDR3 spans 14 amino acids. With V trimmed by 4 bases and J by 0 bases, 3 bases remained unmatched. The germline V gene has CDR1 SGHNT and CDR2 YYREEE (reference sequence). The CDR3 nucleotides are TGTGCCAGCAGCCGGACAGGAATGAACACTGAAGCTTTCTTT. As protein: CASSRTGMNTEAFF.